One and the same sample provided the 5 T cell receptor beta chains below, sequenced in a study of T-cell reconstitution after alpha-beta-depleted transplantation in children. Unique molecular identifiers were used in preparing the TCRbeta library. TCRdb re-called the PCR reads with MiXCR, one entry per CDR3 protein. The sample consists of 450,000 to 600,000 distinct CDR3 sequences, around 19% of them appearing once. The starting material was PBMCs from the stem cell graft donor, obtained from the stem cell graft. The receptors shown here come from a human donor who donated a stem cell graft to a child with acute lymphoblastic leukemia.

This rearrangement joins TRBV6-5 to TRBJ2-6; weak D call: TRBD1 (6 bases). The V gene lost 4 bases and the J gene lost 4 bases, with 14 bases spanning the gap. The CDR3 covers 16 residues. Germline V lookup: CDR1 MNHEY, CDR2 SVGAGI. For the CDR3, the DNA is TGTGCCAGCAGTTCCAACAGGGTGGGAGGGGCCAACGTCCTGACTTTC. Encoded protein: CASSSNRVGGANVLTF.

The CDR3 spells CASSLIVGRRTNEKLFF. The CDR3 region has the DNA TGTGCCAGCAGCCTCATCGTGGGAAGAAGAACTAATGAAAAACTGTTTTTT. The chain joins TRBV7-9 to TRBJ1-4; D gene uncertain. Germline V gives CDR1 SEHNR, CDR2 FQNEAQ (reference sequence). This CDR3 has 17 amino acids. V lost 5 bases to trimming and J lost 1 base, with 17 bases between them.

The chain carries TRBV27 and TRBJ2-1; D possibly corresponds to TRBD1 (6 bases). The CDR3 spans 12 residues. In germline, CDR1 is MNHEY, CDR2 SMNVEV (reference sequence). V dropped 6 bases and J dropped 10 bases, with 13 bases sitting between them. The CDR3 sequence is CASSQNRVEQFF. The CDR3 nucleotides read TGTGCCAGCAGCCAGAACAGGGTAGAGCAGTTCTTC.

The J gene is TRBJ2-7, the V gene TRBV5-1; D might be TRBD1 or TRBD2, each matching 6 bases. Trimming removed 4 bases at V and 3 bases at J, with 17 bases between. This CDR3 has 15 residues. CDR1 and CDR2 from the germline V gene are SGHRS and YFSETQ. The CDR3 nucleotides read TGCGCCAGCAGCATTGGAGAGGGGGGTCTCTACGAGCAGTACTTC. This translates into CASSIGEGGLYEQYF.

A few counts support this clonotype. The DNA of the CDR3 is TGTGCCAGCATAGGCCACGAGAGCTCCTACGAGCAGTACTTC. Translated, it gives CASIGHESSYEQYF. The chain is built from TRBV2 and TRBJ2-7; D call uncertain. The CDR3 has 14 residues. V was trimmed by 7 bases and J by 0 bases, leaving 13 bases between them. Germline V gene data show CDR1 as SNHLY and CDR2 as FYNNEI.